Included here is one T cell receptor beta chain sequence, with context. Enrollment of patients from Seattle took place during active infection, with longitudinal follow-up. The CDR3 has 15 amino acids. J was trimmed by 4 bases and V by 3 bases; bases with no gene match: 6. The germline V gene encodes CDR1 MNHNS and CDR2 SASEGT. The entry originates in a study of blood T cell repertoires in COVID-19. Study in general: From the United States, Italy and Spain came samples of acute and convalescent COVID-19.

As handled by the study authors: Reference gene primer amplification gave nucleated cell count estimates. Sequenced by immunoSEQ multiplex PCR; TCRdb stores in-frame clones only, minus some. That table furnishes V, J and clone size, whereas the DNA furnished D and trimming. The sample shows roughly 440,000 clones, 70% to 90% of them seen only once. The TCR originated in a woman between 45 and 65 years old with COVID-19, enrolled during active disease. Sequencing was carried out using peripheral blood. V gene TRBV6-1 combines with J gene TRBJ1-2, with 9 bases that match TRBD1. The DNA for the CDR3 is TGTGCCAGCAGTGAGGGACAGGGACTCCTCTATGGCTACACCTTC. Translated, it gives CASSEGQGLLYGYTF.